What follows is one TCR beta chain and its context. What it recognizes is unknown. The sample belongs to a study of a mutant IDH1 vaccine in newly diagnosed glioma. The CDR3 runs 15 residues. Germline V CDR1 and CDR2: LGHNA, YNFKEQ. Trimming removed 3 bases from V and 15 bases from J, with 24 bases in between. The table came from immunoSEQ multiplex PCR; TCRdb's copy has only in-frame clones and leaves some out. The data contain tens of thousands of clones, approximately 92% of them singletons. Stated time point: week 35, safety follow-up. Vaccination used 300 ug of mutant IDH1 20-mer peptide per dose, with topical imiquimod.

Specimen: PBMCs, collected from a glioma patient whose treatment included an IDH1 peptide vaccine. This TCR derives from a man aged 50 to 59 with glioma. The rearrangement joins TRBV4-2 to TRBJ2-1, with D maybe TRBD2 (7 bases). The CDR3 reads CASSHEGGGVNRPFF. CDR3 DNA sequence: TGTGCCAGCAGCCACGAGGGGGGGGGAGTTAATCGTCCGTTCTTC.